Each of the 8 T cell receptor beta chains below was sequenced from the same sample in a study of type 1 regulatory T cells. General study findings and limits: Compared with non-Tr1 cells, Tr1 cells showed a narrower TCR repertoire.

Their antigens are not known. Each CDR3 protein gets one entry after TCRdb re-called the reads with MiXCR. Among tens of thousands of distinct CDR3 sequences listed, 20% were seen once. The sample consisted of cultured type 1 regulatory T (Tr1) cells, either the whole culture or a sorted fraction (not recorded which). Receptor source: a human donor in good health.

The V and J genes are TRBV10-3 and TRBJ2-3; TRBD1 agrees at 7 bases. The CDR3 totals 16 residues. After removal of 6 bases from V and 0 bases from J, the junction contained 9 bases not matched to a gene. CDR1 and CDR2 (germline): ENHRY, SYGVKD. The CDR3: CAISYRGELSTDTQYF. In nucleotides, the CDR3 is TGTGCCATCAGCTACAGGGGCGAACTTAGCACAGATACGCAGTATTTT.

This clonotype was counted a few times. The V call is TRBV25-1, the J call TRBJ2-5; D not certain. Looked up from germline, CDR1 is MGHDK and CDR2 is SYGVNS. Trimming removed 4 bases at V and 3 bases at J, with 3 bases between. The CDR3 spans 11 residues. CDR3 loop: CASSGKETQYF. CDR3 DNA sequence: TGTGCCAGCAGTGGTAAAGAGACCCAGTACTTC. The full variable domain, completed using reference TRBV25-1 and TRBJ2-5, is EADIYQTPRYLVIGTGKKITLECSQTMGHDKMYWYQQDPGMELHLIHYSYGVNSTEKGDLSSESTVSRIRTEHFPLTLESARPSHTSQYLCASSGKETQYFGPGTRLLVL.

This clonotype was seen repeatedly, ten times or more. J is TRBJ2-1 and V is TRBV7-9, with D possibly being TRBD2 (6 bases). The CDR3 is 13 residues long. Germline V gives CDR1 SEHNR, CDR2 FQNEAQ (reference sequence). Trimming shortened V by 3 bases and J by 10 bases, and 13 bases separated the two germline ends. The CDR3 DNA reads TGTGCCAGCAGCTTCGGGGACTCCCCAGAGCAGTTCTTC. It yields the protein CASSFGDSPEQFF.

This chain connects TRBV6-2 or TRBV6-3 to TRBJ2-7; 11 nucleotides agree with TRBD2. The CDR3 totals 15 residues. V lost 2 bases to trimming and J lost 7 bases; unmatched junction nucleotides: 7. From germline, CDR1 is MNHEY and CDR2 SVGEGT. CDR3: CASSYVPSGRWEQYF. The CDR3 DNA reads TGTGCCAGCAGTTACGTGCCTAGCGGGAGGTGGGAGCAGTACTTC.

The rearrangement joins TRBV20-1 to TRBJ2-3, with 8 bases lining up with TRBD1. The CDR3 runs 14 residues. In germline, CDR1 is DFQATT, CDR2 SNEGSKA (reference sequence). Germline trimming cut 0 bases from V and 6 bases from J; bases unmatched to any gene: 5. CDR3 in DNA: TGCAGTGCTAGAGATCCAGGGGGCGCCGATACGCAGTATTTT. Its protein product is CSARDPGGADTQYF.

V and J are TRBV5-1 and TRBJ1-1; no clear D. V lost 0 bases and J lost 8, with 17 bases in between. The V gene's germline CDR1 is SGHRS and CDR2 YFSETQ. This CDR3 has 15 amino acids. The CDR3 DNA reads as TGCGCCAGCAGCTTGGTCGGGTCTCTAGAAGGGGAAGCTTTCTTT. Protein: CASSLVGSLEGEAFF.

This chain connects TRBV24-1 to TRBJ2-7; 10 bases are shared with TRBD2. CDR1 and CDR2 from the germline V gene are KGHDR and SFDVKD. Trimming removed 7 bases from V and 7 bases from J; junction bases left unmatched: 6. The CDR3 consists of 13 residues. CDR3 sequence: CATSQREGREQYF. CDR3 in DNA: TGTGCCACCAGCCAGCGGGAGGGACGTGAGCAGTACTTC.

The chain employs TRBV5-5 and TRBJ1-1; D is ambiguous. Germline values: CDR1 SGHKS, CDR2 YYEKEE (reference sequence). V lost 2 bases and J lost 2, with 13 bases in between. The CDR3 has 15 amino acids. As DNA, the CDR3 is TGTGCCAGCAGCTTAATAGCCCCGGGTAACACTGAAGCTTTCTTT. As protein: CASSLIAPGNTEAFF.